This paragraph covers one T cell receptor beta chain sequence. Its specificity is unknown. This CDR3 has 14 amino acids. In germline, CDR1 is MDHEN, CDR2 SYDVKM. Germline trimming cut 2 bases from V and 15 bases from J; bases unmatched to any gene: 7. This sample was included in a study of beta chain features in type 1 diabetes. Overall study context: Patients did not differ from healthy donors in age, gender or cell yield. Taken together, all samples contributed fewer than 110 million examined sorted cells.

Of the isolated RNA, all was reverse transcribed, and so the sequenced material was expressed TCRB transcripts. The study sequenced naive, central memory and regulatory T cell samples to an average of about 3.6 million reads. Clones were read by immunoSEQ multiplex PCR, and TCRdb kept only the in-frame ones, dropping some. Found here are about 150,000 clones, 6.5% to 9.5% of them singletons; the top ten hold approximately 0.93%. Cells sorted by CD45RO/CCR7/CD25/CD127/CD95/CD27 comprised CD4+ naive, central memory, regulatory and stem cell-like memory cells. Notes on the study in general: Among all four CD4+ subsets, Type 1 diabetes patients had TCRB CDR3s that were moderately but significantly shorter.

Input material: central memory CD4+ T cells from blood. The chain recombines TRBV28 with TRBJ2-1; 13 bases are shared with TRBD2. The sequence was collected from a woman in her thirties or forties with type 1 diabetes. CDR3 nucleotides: TGTGCCAGCAGTTTACTGACTAGCGGGGGGATGCGGTTCTTC. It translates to CASSLLTSGGMRFF.